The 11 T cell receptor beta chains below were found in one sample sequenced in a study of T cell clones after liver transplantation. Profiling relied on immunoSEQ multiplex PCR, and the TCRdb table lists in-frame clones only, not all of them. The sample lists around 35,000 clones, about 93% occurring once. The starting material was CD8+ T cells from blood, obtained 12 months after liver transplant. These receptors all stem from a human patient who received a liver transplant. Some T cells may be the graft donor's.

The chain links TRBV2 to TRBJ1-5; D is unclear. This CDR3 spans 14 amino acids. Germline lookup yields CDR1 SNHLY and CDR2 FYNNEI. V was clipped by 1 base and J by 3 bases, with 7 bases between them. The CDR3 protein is CASSEGAYNQPQHF. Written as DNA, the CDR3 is TGTGCCAGCAGTGAAGGGGCCTACAATCAGCCCCAGCATTTT.

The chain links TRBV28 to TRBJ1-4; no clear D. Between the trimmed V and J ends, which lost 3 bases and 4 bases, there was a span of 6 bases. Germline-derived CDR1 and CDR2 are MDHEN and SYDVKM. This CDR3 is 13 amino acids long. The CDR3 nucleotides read TGTGCCAGCAGTTTTCAGTTTAATGAAAAACTGTTTTTT. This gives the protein CASSFQFNEKLFF.

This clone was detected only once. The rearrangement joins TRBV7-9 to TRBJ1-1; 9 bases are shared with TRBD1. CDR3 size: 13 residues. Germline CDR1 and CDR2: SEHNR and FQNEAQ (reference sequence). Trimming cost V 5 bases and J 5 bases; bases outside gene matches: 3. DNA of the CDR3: TGTGCCAGCAGCGACAGGGGGAGTACTGAAGCTTTCTTT. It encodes CASSDRGSTEAFF.

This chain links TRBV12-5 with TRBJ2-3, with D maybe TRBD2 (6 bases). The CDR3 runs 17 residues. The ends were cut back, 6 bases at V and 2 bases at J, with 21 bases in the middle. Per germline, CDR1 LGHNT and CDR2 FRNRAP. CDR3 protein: CASGPSAGPIITDTQYF. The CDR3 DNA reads TGTGCTAGTGGGCCGAGTGCGGGACCTATCATCACAGATACGCAGTATTTT.

DNA of the CDR3: TGCAGCGTCGTTGGACAGTGGTCCTACAATGAGCAGTTCTTC. Amino acid sequence: CSVVGQWSYNEQFF. The rearrangement links TRBV29-1 to TRBJ2-1, with a weak D call TRBD1 (6 bases). Trimming removed 6 bases at V and 1 base at J, with 13 bases between. CDR3 length equals 14 residues. Germline V gene data show CDR1 as SQVTM and CDR2 as ANQGSEA.

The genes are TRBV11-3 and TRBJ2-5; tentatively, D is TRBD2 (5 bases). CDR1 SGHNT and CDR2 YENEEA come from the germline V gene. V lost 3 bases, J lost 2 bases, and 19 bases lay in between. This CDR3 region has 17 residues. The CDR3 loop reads CASSFFDLWRVQETQYF. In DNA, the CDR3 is TGTGCCAGCAGCTTCTTTGATTTGTGGCGGGTACAAGAGACCCAGTACTTC.

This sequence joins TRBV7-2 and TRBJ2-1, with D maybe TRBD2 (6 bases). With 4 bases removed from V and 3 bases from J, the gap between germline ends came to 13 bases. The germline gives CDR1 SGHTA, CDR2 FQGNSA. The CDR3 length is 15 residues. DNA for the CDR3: TGTGCCAGCAGCTCCGCCGGCGGGAACTACAATGAGCAGTTCTTC. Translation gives CASSSAGGNYNEQFF.

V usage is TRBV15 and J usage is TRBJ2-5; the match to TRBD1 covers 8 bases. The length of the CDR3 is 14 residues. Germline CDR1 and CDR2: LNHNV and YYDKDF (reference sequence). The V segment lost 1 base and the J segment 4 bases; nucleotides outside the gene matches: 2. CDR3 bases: TGTGCCACCAGCAGAGGACAGGGGAGAGAGACCCAGTACTTC. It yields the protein CATSRGQGRETQYF.

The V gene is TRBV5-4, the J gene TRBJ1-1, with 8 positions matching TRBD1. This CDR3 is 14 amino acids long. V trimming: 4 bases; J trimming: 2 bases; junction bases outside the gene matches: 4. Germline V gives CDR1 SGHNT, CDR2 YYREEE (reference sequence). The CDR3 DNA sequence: TGTGCCAGCAGCATACAGGGGGGAAACACTGAAGCTTTCTTT. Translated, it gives CASSIQGGNTEAFF. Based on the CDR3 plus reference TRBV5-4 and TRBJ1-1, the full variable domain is ETGVTQSPTHLIKTRGQQVTLRCSSQSGHNTVSWYQQALGQGPQFIFQYYREEENGRGNFPPRFSGLQFPNYSSELNVNALELDDSALYLCASSIQGGNTEAFFGQGTRLTVV.

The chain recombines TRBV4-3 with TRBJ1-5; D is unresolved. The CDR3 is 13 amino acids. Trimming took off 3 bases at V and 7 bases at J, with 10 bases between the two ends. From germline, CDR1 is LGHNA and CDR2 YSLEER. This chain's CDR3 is CASSHVREQPQHF. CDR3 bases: TGCGCCAGCAGCCATGTGAGAGAGCAGCCCCAGCATTTT.

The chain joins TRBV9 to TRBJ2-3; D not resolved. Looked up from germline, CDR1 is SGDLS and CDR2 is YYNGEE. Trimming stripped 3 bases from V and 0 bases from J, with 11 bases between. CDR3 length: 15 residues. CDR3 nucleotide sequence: TGTGCCAGCAGCGGGGCGGCTCCTAGCACAGATACGCAGTATTTT. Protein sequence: CASSGAAPSTDTQYF.